Sequencing of this T cell receptor (beta chain) was carried out in a study of technical replicates of blood from a handful of donors. J gave up 3 bases and V 1 base, and 6 bases lay outside the gene matches. This CDR3 has 16 residues. Per germline, CDR1 SGHVS and CDR2 FQNEAQ. Produced via immunoSEQ multiplex PCR; TCRdb's table is partial and in-frame only. This sample has 75,000 to 100,000 clones; 80% to 95% occur once, and the top ten carry 0.25% to 0.35%. The chain joins TRBV7-8 to TRBJ2-7; 10 bases fit TRBD2. Sequencing was performed on T cells isolated from PBMCs. This TCR was sampled from a human donor in good health. For the CDR3, the DNA is TGTGCCAGCAGCTTAGGAGGACTAGCGGAGGTCTACGAGCAGTACTTC. Translated, it gives CASSLGGLAEVYEQYF.